A selection of T cell receptor beta chains follows, all from one sample in a study of blood T cell repertoires in COVID-19. Profiling relied on immunoSEQ multiplex PCR, and the TCRdb table lists in-frame clones only, not all of them. The sample has more than 200,000 clones, about nine tenths seen once. Specimen: PBMCs or T cells enriched from blood (not recorded which). The receptors come from a man aged 25 to 45 in a cohort exposed to, infected with or recovered from COVID-19 (not recorded which). The CDR3 runs from the conserved cysteine through the conserved F or W. The D gene is left open where the match is weak. Clone size, where shown, is once, few, many, or a class for clones that have expanded.

.	TRBD1	TRBV7-8	TRBJ2-7	TGTGCCAGCAGCCCGACGCGGACAGGCTCCTACGAGCAGTACTTC	CASSPTRTGSYEQYF
.	TRBD1	TRBV28	TRBJ1-6	TGTGCCAGCAGCTGGACAGGGTTTAATTCACCCCTCCACTTT	CASSWTGFNSPLHF
.	.	TRBV28	TRBJ2-7	TGTGCCAGCAGTCTGGACAGACACCGGAGTAGCTACGAGCAGTACTTC	CASSLDRHRSSYEQYF
.	.	TRBV3-1/TRBV3-2	TRBJ2-3	TGTGCCAGCAGCCAAGATAGGGGGGGGACCCCAACGGCAGATACGCAGTATTTT	CASSQDRGGTPTADTQYF
.	TRBD1	TRBV6-4	TRBJ1-2	TGTGCCAGCAGTGCGGGGACAGGGGGGAACTATGGCTACACCTTC	CASSAGTGGNYGYTF
.	.	TRBV11-2	TRBJ1-2	TGTGCCAGCAGCAGCCTCGGGGGAGGATTCGATGGCTACACCTTC	CASSSLGGGFDGYTF
.	TRBD1	TRBV15	TRBJ1-2	TGTGCCACCAGCAGGGGGGACAGTCTCTATGGCTACACCTTC	CATSRGDSLYGYTF
.	.	TRBV19	TRBJ2-2	TGTGCCAGTAGTGGGGAGAGGACCGGGGAGCTGTTTTTT	CASSGERTGELFF
.	.	TRBV7-3	TRBJ2-3	TGTGCCAGCAGCGCGACACCTAGCACAGATACGCAGTATTTT	CASSATPSTDTQYF
.	TRBD1	TRBV4-2	TRBJ2-4	TGTGCCAGCAGCCGGGCCCCCACGACAGGGTACGAAAACATTCAGTACTTC	CASSRAPTTGYENIQYF
once	TRBD1	TRBV6-5	TRBJ2-7	TGTGCCAGCAAGAGGACAGGGTCGAAAGTTGACGAGCAGTACTTC	CASKRTGSKVDEQYF
.	.	TRBV19	TRBJ2-5	TGTGCCAGTGGAGTGGTGTCTGAGGAGACCCAGTACTTC	CASGVVSEETQYF
.	TRBD1	TRBV2	TRBJ2-4	TGTGCCAGCAGTGAAGCGGGACAGGGGAACTTC	CASSEAGQGNF
.	.	TRBV10-3	TRBJ2-1	TGTGCCATGTCCGGGGGAGCCTACAATGAGCAGTTCTTC	CAMSGGAYNEQFF
few	.	TRBV3-1/TRBV3-2	TRBJ2-7	TGTGCCAGCAGCCTCCTCAGGGGCGAGAGCTCCTACGAGCAGTACTTC	CASSLLRGESSYEQYF
.	TRBD2	TRBV6-1	TRBJ2-2	TGTGCCAGCAGTGTTCAGCGGGGGAATGAGGTAGACATCGGGGAGCTGTTTTTT	CASSVQRGNEVDIGELFF
.	.	TRBV9	TRBJ1-2	TGTGCCAGCAGCGTAGAGGCGGCCTATGGCTACACCTTC	CASSVEAAYGYTF
.	TRBD2	TRBV4-1	TRBJ2-5	TGCGCCAGCAGCCAAAGACTAGCGGGAGTAGAGACCCAGTACTTC	CASSQRLAGVETQYF
.	TRBD2	TRBV27	TRBJ2-7	TGTGCCAGCAGAGTTAGCGGGGTGAGCTCCTACGAGCAGTACTTC	CASRVSGVSSYEQYF
once	.	TRBV28	TRBJ1-5	TGTGCCAGCAGGACAGAAAGCAATCAGCCCCAGCATTTT	CASRTESNQPQHF
.	TRBD2	TRBV4-1	TRBJ2-7	TGCGCCAGCAGCCAAGTCGATATGGGACTAACCTACGAGCAGTACTTC	CASSQVDMGLTYEQYF
few	TRBD2	TRBV10-3	TRBJ2-1	TGTGCCATCAGTGAGTCGACTTCAGCGGGAGCTTTCAATGAGCAGTTCTTC	CAISESTSAGAFNEQFF
.	TRBD1	TRBV5-1	TRBJ2-3	TGCGCCAGCAGCGAGAAAACCGGGACAGCTTACTCCACAGATACGCAGTATTTT	CASSEKTGTAYSTDTQYF
few	.	TRBV4-1	TRBJ2-7	TGCGCCAGCAGCCAAGCCGGGTTCGAGCAGTACTTC	CASSQAGFEQYF
.	TRBD1	TRBV10-1	TRBJ2-3	TGCGCCAGCAGGCGACAGGGGACAGATACGCAGTATTTT	CASRRQGTDTQYF
.	.	TRBV2	TRBJ2-7	TGTGCCAGCAATACAGGCGTCAACTACGAGCAGTACTTC	CASNTGVNYEQYF
few	.	TRBV7-8	TRBJ2-3	TGTGCCAGCAGCTTAGGGACTATCGCTAGCACAGATACGCAGTATTTT	CASSLGTIASTDTQYF
.	TRBD1	TRBV19	TRBJ1-1	TGTGCCAGTAGTACTCGGACAGGGAGGATCACTGAAGCTTTCTTT	CASSTRTGRITEAFF
.	.	TRBV18	TRBJ1-6	TGTGCCAGCTCACCGCAGGATCGGCGTTCACCCCTCCACTTT	CASSPQDRRSPLHF